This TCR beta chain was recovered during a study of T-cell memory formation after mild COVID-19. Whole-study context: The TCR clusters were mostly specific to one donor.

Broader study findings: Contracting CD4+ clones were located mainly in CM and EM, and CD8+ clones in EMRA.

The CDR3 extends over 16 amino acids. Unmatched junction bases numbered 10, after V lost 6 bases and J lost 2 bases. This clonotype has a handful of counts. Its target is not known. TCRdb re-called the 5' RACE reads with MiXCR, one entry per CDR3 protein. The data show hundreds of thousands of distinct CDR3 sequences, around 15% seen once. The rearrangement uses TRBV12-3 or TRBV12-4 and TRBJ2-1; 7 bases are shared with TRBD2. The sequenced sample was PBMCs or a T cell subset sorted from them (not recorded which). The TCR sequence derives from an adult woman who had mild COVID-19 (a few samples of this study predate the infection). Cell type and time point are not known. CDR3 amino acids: CASSLHRDYPYNEQFF. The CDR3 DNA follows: TGTGCCAGCAGCCTTCACCGGGACTACCCCTACAATGAGCAGTTCTTC.